This paragraph reports one T cell receptor beta chain. What antigen it recognizes has not been identified. No base-level quality is on record; no much larger clone is a single base apart. This sample stems from a study of blood T cell repertoires in COVID-19 (TCRdb year 2020). Study-wide context: Samples from collaborators originated in the United States, Italy and Spain and spanned both the acute and convalescent phases of COVID-19. The repertoires were made available in a free public database intended to serve as a resource for research on the immune response to SARS-CoV-2. Sample metadata almost always included a de-identified subject ID, COVID-19 status, age in years and sex. The prospective study material was composed of cDNA or gDNA derived from T cells, B-cell-depleted T cells, or PBMCs. Where available, HLA class I and class II types were taken from metadata supplied by the sample provider and were not determined by assay-based typing. Samples came from the ongoing ImmuneRACE study (first 160 participants) plus 1,254 subjects from 6 global collaborators. Deeply sampled blood TCRbeta repertoires from subjects exposed to, actively infected with, or recovered from COVID-19 were included in the dataset. What the work shows at the level of the full study, not this receptor alone: Clinical and demographic metadata were provided uncurated, with the amount varying by source and participant.

The CDR3, cysteine through phenylalanine, is 16 amino acids long. The only DNA kept is the CDR3, 48 bases in frame from the first base. Trimming takes 2 bases off V and 8 bases off J; junction bases not matched to a gene: 12. Via the germline V gene, CDR1 is KGHSH and CDR2 LQKENI. Participants in the prospective study were aged roughly 18 to 100 years, lived in under 30 United States geographic areas, and enrolled through a virtual design. Cohort assignment in the prospective study relied on participant-reported clinical history from a screening survey and a study questionnaire. In the prospective study, whole blood, serum and a nasopharyngeal or oropharyngeal swab were collected from each participant by mobile phlebotomists. Over an approximately 2-month period, participants in the prospective study had the option of providing additional blood draws and questionnaires. Prospective study blood samples were shipped either frozen or at room temperature before DNA extraction.

The immunoSEQ Assay, a bias-controlled multiplex PCR, was used to amplify TCRbeta CDR3 regions from genomic DNA. On the study's bioinformatics: Within the assay, amplification of reference gene primers was used to estimate how many nucleated cells each sample contained. Sequence reads were collapsed and filtered to measure the absolute abundance of every unique TCRbeta CDR3 rearrangement. For each sample, productive Simpson clonality was calculated as the square root of Simpson's diversity index over productive rearrangements. TCRdb took this table from immuneACCESS and kept in-frame rearrangements with V and J called. Such tables lack part of the clones; where checked against another copy, unresolved V genes explain under half of the gap, and the rest is unexplained. V, J and clone size are those of that table, while D and trimming were read from the DNA. For this sample there are a few hundred thousand clones; around 90% appear just once. The ten largest clones add up to 1.7% of the sample.

The chain employs TRBV18 and TRBJ2-1, with 7 middle bases fitting TRBD2. Sample: PBMCs or T cells enriched from blood (not recorded which). This clonotype originated in a woman aged 18-30 years with acute COVID-19. The base sequence is TGTGCCAGCTCACCATCTTCTGGCGGGAGAGTCGATGAGCAGTTCTTC. It codes for CASSPSSGGRVDEQFF.